The clone carrying this T cell receptor beta chain was observed a handful of times. Original methodology: Using reference gene primer amplification, nucleated cell counts were estimated. Generated by immunoSEQ multiplex PCR, the TCRdb table keeps only in-frame clones and is missing some. V and J calls plus clone size are reproduced from that table; the DNA served to infer D and trimming. The sample holds a few hundred thousand clones; approximately 90% are singletons and the top ten take more than 0.95%. The data derive from a study of blood T cell repertoires in COVID-19. About the research overall: COVID-19 samples from acute and convalescent phases originated in the United States, Italy and Spain.

V lost 5 bases and J lost 3, with 16 bases in between. The CDR3 covers 15 residues. Germline V gene sequence: CDR1 MNHEY, CDR2 SVGAGI. This clonotype was sampled from a woman aged 40 to 55 who had recovered from COVID-19. Sequencing input: peripheral blood. The rearrangement links TRBV6-5 to TRBJ1-1; D unresolved. The CDR3 spells CASSTSAGWDTEAFF. CDR3 nucleotide sequence: TGTGCCAGCAGTACCTCGGCGGGTTGGGACACTGAAGCTTTCTTT.